The 14 T cell receptor beta chains in this list originate from one sample, sequenced in a study of blood T cell repertoires in COVID-19. Libraries were prepared by immunoSEQ multiplex PCR; TCRdb keeps only in-frame clonotypes and omits some of them. The sample has roughly 46,000 clones; over 80% are singletons. The sample was peripheral blood. Receptors originate from a human donor with active COVID-19. The donor label of this sample is uncertain.

The chain carries TRBV7-9 and TRBJ2-2; D gene unclear. The V end lost 5 bases, the J end lost 5 bases, and 9 bases lay between the germline ends. Germline CDR1 is SEHNR and CDR2 is FQNEAQ (reference sequence). There are 13 residues in the CDR3. The DNA for the CDR3 is TGTGCCAGCAGCCCGAGGTATACCGGGGAGCTGTTTTTT. Translating it yields CASSPRYTGELFF. Filled out from reference TRBV7-9 and TRBJ2-2, the complete variable domain reads DTGVSQNPRHKITKRGQNVTFRCDPISEHNRLYWYRQTLGQGPEFLTYFQNEAQLEKSRLLSDRFSAERPKGSFSTLEIQRTEQGDSAMYLCASSPRYTGELFFGEGSRLTVL.

The rearrangement uses TRBV4-2 and TRBJ1-5, with 7 bases lining up with TRBD1. Germline values: CDR1 LGHNA, CDR2 YNFKEQ. The CDR3 is 17 residues long. V gave up 4 bases and J gave up 1 base; unmatched junction bases: 10. The DNA for the CDR3 is TGTGCCAGCAGCCGCACAGGGGACGGACGGAGCAATCAGCCCCAGCATTTT. This encodes CASSRTGDGRSNQPQHF.

This chain connects TRBV4-1 to TRBJ2-7; tentative D call: TRBD2 (7 bases). This CDR3 has 18 residues. Germline loops: CDR1 MGHRA, CDR2 YSYEKL. The V gene lost 3 bases and the J gene lost 0 bases, with 21 bases spanning the gap. As DNA, the CDR3 is TGCGCCAGCAGCCAGTTGAGGATGGGGGGGCGTTACTCCTACGAGCAGTACTTC. Translating gives CASSQLRMGGRYSYEQYF.

The chain links TRBV2 to TRBJ2-1; D possibly corresponds to TRBD2 (6 bases). The ends were cut back, 6 bases at V and 3 bases at J, with 21 bases in the middle. The CDR3 spans 17 residues. CDR1 and CDR2 from the germline V gene are SNHLY and FYNNEI. The CDR3 spells CASSLRDSLSIYNEQFF. The CDR3 bases are TGTGCCAGCAGCCTACGGGACTCCCTGAGTATCTACAATGAGCAGTTCTTC. Supplemented by reference TRBV2 and TRBJ2-1, the full variable domain reads EPEVTQTPSHQVTQMGQEVILRCVPISNHLYFYWYRQILGQKVEFLVSFYNNEISEKSEIFDDQFSVERPDGSNFTLKIRSTKLEDSAMYFCASSLRDSLSIYNEQFFGPGTRLTVL.

Worth noting for this clone: Sequence at one end of the junction differs from germline and may be a read error. The V gene is TRBV7-7, the J gene TRBJ1-1; D remains ambiguous. Germline V CDR1 and CDR2: SSHAT, FNYEAQ (reference sequence). The CDR3 extends over 13 amino acids. The CDR3 protein is CASSLDMNTEAFF. CDR3 coding DNA: TGTGCTAGCAGCTTAGACATGAACACTGAAGCTTTCTTT.

V is TRBV7-8 and J is TRBJ2-3, with D possibly TRBD2 on 6 matching bases. Germline V gene lookup returns CDR1 SGHVS and CDR2 FQNEAQ. V lost 3 bases to trimming and J lost 1 base, with 11 bases between them. The CDR3 has 15 residues. This CDR3 reads CASSLEGPGTDTQYF. The CDR3 DNA reads as TGTGCCAGCAGCTTGGAGGGGCCGGGCACAGATACGCAGTATTTT. Full variable domain (outside the CDR3, taken from reference TRBV7-8 and TRBJ2-3): GAGVSQSPRYKVAKRGQDVALRCDPISGHVSLFWYQQALGQGPEFLTYFQNEAQLDKSGLPSDRFFAERPEGSVSTLKIQRTQQEDSAVYLCASSLEGPGTDTQYFGPGTRLTVL.

The chain carries TRBV7-8 and TRBJ2-1; the D gene is possibly TRBD1 (5 bases). Trimming stripped 5 bases from V and 0 bases from J, with 14 bases between. Germline CDR1 is SGHVS and CDR2 is FQNEAQ. The CDR3 totals 16 residues. The DNA for the CDR3 is TGTGCCAGCAGCCCCCGACAGATATCCTCCTACAATGAGCAGTTCTTC. Protein product: CASSPRQISSYNEQFF.

This clone has only a few counts. The chain carries TRBV5-8 and TRBJ2-5; D unclear. This CDR3 is 12 amino acids long. V was cut by 2 bases and J by 5 bases, with 7 bases left in between. Germline V gene sequence: CDR1 SGHTS, CDR2 YDEGEE. CDR3 in amino acids: CASSFGLETQYF. CDR3 coding DNA: TGTGCCAGCAGCTTTGGGCTCGAGACCCAGTACTTC.

V gene TRBV12-3 or TRBV12-4 combines with J gene TRBJ2-2, with no clear D. CDR3 length: 13 residues. Trimming removed 3 bases at V and 3 bases at J, with 5 bases between. CDR3 sequence reads: CASSFLDTGELFF. CDR3 nucleotide sequence: TGTGCCAGCAGTTTTTTAGACACCGGGGAGCTGTTTTTT.

The chain combines TRBV5-1 with TRBJ1-6; D remains ambiguous. This CDR3 is built from 17 residues. From germline, CDR1 is SGHRS and CDR2 YFSETQ. Trimming took 4 bases from V and 7 from J, leaving 21 bases between them. CDR3: CASSLFSGLTGNSPLHF. CDR3 bases: TGCGCCAGCAGCCTGTTTTCGGGCCTCACGGGGAATTCACCCCTCCACTTT.

This clone has just a few counts. V usage is TRBV7-3 and J usage is TRBJ2-1, with 8 bases aligning to TRBD1. Germline CDR1 is SGHTA and CDR2 is FQGTGA. The CDR3 extends over 14 amino acids. Trimming took 4 bases from V and 6 from J; bases not matched to a gene: 5. The CDR3: CASSSGTGPNEQFF. The CDR3, as DNA: TGTGCCAGCAGCTCAGGGACAGGACCCAATGAGCAGTTCTTC.

The sample holds one count of this clone. This chain connects TRBV20-1 to TRBJ2-7; D gene unclear. V lost 7 bases to trimming and J lost 2 bases, with 9 bases between them. Germline V gene data show CDR1 as DFQATT and CDR2 as SNEGSKA (reference sequence). The CDR3 spans 11 residues. CDR3 protein: CSVMQAYEQYF. The CDR3 DNA reads as TGCAGTGTTATGCAGGCCTACGAGCAGTACTTC.

The chain couples TRBV5-6 to TRBJ2-7, with D unclear. This CDR3 region has 18 residues. Trimming cost V 6 bases and J 2 bases, with 27 bases left between them. From germline, CDR1 is SGHDT and CDR2 YYEEEE. CDR3 residues: CASTLGPPTSTFTYEQYF. The CDR3 bases are TGTGCCAGCACCCTGGGCCCCCCAACTTCTACCTTCACCTACGAGCAGTACTTC. The full variable domain, rest sourced from reference TRBV5-6 and TRBJ2-7, is DAGVTQSPTHLIKTRGQQVTLRCSPKSGHDTVSWYQQALGQGPQFIFQYYEEEERQRGNFPDRFSGHQFPNYSSELNVNALLLGDSALYLCASTLGPPTSTFTYEQYFGPGTRLTVT.

This chain uses TRBV6-6 with TRBJ2-3, with D possibly TRBD1 on 6 matching bases. The germline gives CDR1 MNHNY, CDR2 SVGAGI (reference sequence). Between the trimmed V and J ends, which lost 2 bases and 3 bases, there was a span of 12 bases. CDR3 length: 15 amino acids. The CDR3 spells CASSYGTRKTDTQYF. The DNA of the CDR3 is TGTGCCAGCAGTTACGGGACACGGAAAACAGATACGCAGTATTTT.